Below, one T cell receptor beta chain is given with its context. Germline-derived CDR1 and CDR2 are LGHDT and YNNKEL (reference sequence). V trimming: 1 base; J trimming: 2 bases; junction bases outside the gene matches: 1. This CDR3 has 14 residues. This specimen comes from a study of T cell responses to AZD1222 COVID-19 vaccine. Generated by immunoSEQ multiplex PCR, the TCRdb table keeps only in-frame clones and is missing some. The sample lists some 62,000 clones, about 74% occurring once. The sequence was collected from an adult in good health. The sample in question was peripheral blood, obtained on day 0 of AZD1222 vaccination. The V call is TRBV3-1 (or the pseudogene TRBV3-2), the J call TRBJ1-2; 7 bases agree with TRBD1. CDR3 sequence (DNA): TGTGCCAGCAGCCAAGCGGGACAGAACTATGGCTACACCTTC. Protein product: CASSQAGQNYGYTF.